The source of this TCR beta chain is a study of cytomegalovirus exposure and HLA in healthy donors. A few counts support this clone. Its antigen is not identified. The PCR was carried out with 60 Vbeta primers and 13 Jbeta primers. Using immunoSEQ multiplex PCR, the repertoire was profiled, and TCRdb retains in-frame clones only, with some absent. The sample carries some 160,000 clones, around 85% recorded once. Germline V gene data show CDR1 as SGHNT and CDR2 as YYREEE (reference sequence). V shed 3 bases, J shed 1 base, and the junction held 12 bases outside the gene matches. The CDR3 has 17 amino acids. Study results and caveats: TCR sequences were mostly rare, though some public TCRs occurred in many donors. Earlier analysis looked at TCR beta V segments, and most were productive about 87% or about 30% of the time. Prediction of most subjects' HLA-A and HLA-B alleles by TCR beta sequences was reportedly accurate.

The specimen sequenced was PBMCs. This chain links TRBV5-4 with TRBJ2-7, with 8 bases aligning to TRBD1. This receptor was taken from a man aged 45-65 years in good health and CMV-seropositive. Written as DNA, the CDR3 is TGTGCCAGCAGCTCGAAAGGGCGGACAGGGCTTTCCTACGAGCAGTACTTC. Its protein product is CASSSKGRTGLSYEQYF.